This paragraph covers one TCR beta chain sequence. These data are taken from a study of blood T cell repertoires in COVID-19. In the original workflow: Amplification of reference gene primers provided the estimated nucleated cell counts. Some clones are missing from TCRdb's copy, which holds only in-frame ones; the method was immunoSEQ multiplex PCR. That table gives V, J and clone size, and the DNA gave D and trimming. The sample lists a few hundred thousand clones, over 85% occurring once. Those enrolled, adults aged roughly 18 to 90 years, came from fewer than 25 US areas. The study counted Cohort 3 donors as recovered given two negative PCRs, clearance, or symptom resolution. The sequenced sample consisted of PBMCs or T cells enriched from blood (not recorded which). This clonotype originated in a woman aged 25 to 45 who had recovered from COVID-19.

CDR3 DNA sequence: TGTGCCAGCAGCCCCGGGACAGATAATTATGGCTACACCTTC. Amino acids: CASSPGTDNYGYTF. The V and J genes are TRBV6-5 and TRBJ1-2; 7 bases agree with TRBD1. Germline lookup yields CDR1 MNHEY and CDR2 SVGAGI. The CDR3 runs to 14 residues. J gave up 5 bases and V 6 bases, and 9 bases lay outside the gene matches.